These T cell receptor beta chains were read from a single sample in a study of T-cell memory formation after mild COVID-19. TCRdb itself ran the 5' RACE reads through MiXCR, one entry per CDR3 protein. The sample holds about 450,000 distinct CDR3 sequences, less than 25% seen once. Sequences were obtained from PBMCs or a T cell subset sorted from them (not recorded which). These receptors were obtained from an adult woman who had mild COVID-19 (a few samples of this study predate the infection). Cell type and time point are not known. The CDR3 runs from the conserved cysteine through the conserved F or W. D genes are given only for firm matches. Only part of the rows carry a size: once, few, many, or a class if the clone is expanded.

D gene	V gene	clone size	J gene	CDR3 DNA	CDR3 protein
.	TRBV7-9	.	TRBJ1-1	TGTGCCAGCAGCCATGGGACACCTCGTATGAACACTGAAGCTTTCTTT	CASSHGTPRMNTEAFF
.	TRBV4-3	.	TRBJ1-1	TGCGCCAGCAGCCAAGAGCCGGGGGAGGGTGAAGCTTTCTTT	CASSQEPGEGEAFF
TRBD2	TRBV7-9	.	TRBJ2-3	TGTGCCAGCACCGATACTAGCGGGAGGGATACGCAGTATTTT	CASTDTSGRDTQYF
.	TRBV5-8	few	TRBJ2-3	TGTGCCAGCAGCTCTCGAGAACGAGACTACTCGCAGTATTTT	CASSSRERDYSQYF
TRBD1	TRBV10-3	.	TRBJ1-2	TGTGCCATCAGCGAGGGCCCCGCGACAGGGTCGGGCGGCTACACCTTC	CAISEGPATGSGGYTF
.	TRBV20-1	few	TRBJ2-3	TGCAGTGCTAGAGCCCTGGATACGCAGTATTTT	CSARALDTQYF
TRBD2	TRBV12-3/TRBV12-4	.	TRBJ2-7	TGTGCCAGCAGTTTAGAGGCTAGCGGACTCTACGAGCAGTACTTC	CASSLEASGLYEQYF
.	TRBV24-1	few	TRBJ2-1	TGTGCCACCTCCCCCGAGGTAGGGGAGCAGTTCTTC	CATSPEVGEQFF
TRBD2	TRBV7-9	.	TRBJ2-1	TGTGCCAGCAGCCCGAGCGGGAGTACCCACAATGAGCAGTTCTTC	CASSPSGSTHNEQFF
.	TRBV11-2	.	TRBJ2-1	TGTGCCAGCAGCTTAGAGAAAGAAGAGCAGTTCTTC	CASSLEKEEQFF
.	TRBV12-3/TRBV12-4	.	TRBJ2-7	TGTGCCAGCAGTTTAGCCTTTACCTACGAGCAGTACTTC	CASSLAFTYEQYF
.	TRBV12-3/TRBV12-4	.	TRBJ1-4	TGTGCCAGCAGATTGACAGGTCTGAATGAAAAACTGTTTTTT	CASRLTGLNEKLFF
.	TRBV30	.	TRBJ1-2	TGTGCCTGGGCGGACTATGGCTACACCTTC	CAWADYGYTF
.	TRBV11-1	.	TRBJ2-7	TGTGCCAGCAGCCCTGGGCACGTCTACGAGCAGTACTTC	CASSPGHVYEQYF
TRBD2	TRBV2	many	TRBJ2-7	TGTGCCAGCAGCGGGACTAGCGGGAGTTACGAGCAGTACTTC	CASSGTSGSYEQYF
TRBD2	TRBV9	.	TRBJ2-1	TGTGCCAGCAGCGACGGGGGGGCTGCCTACAATGAGCAGTTCTTC	CASSDGGAAYNEQFF
.	TRBV20-1	few	TRBJ2-7	TGCAGTGCTGACCCGGGCCAACGGAGACCCTACGAGCAGTACTTC	CSADPGQRRPYEQYF
.	TRBV29-1	.	TRBJ2-7	TGCAGCGTTGATTTCCAGGGGGGCTACGAGCAGTACTTC	CSVDFQGGYEQYF
.	TRBV18	.	TRBJ2-7	TGTGCCAGCTCACCGGGCAGCTCCCTCCGCTCTTCCTACGAGCAGTACTTC	CASSPGSSLRSSYEQYF
.	TRBV5-1	.	TRBJ2-1	TGCGCCAGCAGCTTGACCAGGGAATCTGAGCAGTTCTTC	CASSLTRESEQFF
.	TRBV19	.	TRBJ2-5	TGTGCCAGTAGTATGGCGGACAGCTTCCCACCCCAGTACTTC	CASSMADSFPPQYF
TRBD2	TRBV4-1	few	TRBJ2-7	TGCGCCAGCAGCCAAGACGTAGAGGAGCGGGGCTACGAGCAGTACTTC	CASSQDVEERGYEQYF
.	TRBV7-2	once	TRBJ2-5	TGTGCCAGCAGCTTAGAGAAGGGGAAGACGAAAGAGACCCAGTACTTC	CASSLEKGKTKETQYF
.	TRBV3-1	few	TRBJ2-3	TGTGCCAGCAGCCAAGATGGACACCGCACAGATACGCAGTATTTT	CASSQDGHRTDTQYF
TRBD1	TRBV5-4	many	TRBJ1-1	TGTGCCAGCAGCCGGGACAGGGGTACTGAAGCTTTCTTT	CASSRDRGTEAFF
.	TRBV29-1	.	TRBJ1-1	TGCAGCGTTGGTTCGGGGACAAACACTGAAGCTTTCTTT	CSVGSGTNTEAFF
.	TRBV18	few	TRBJ1-1	TGTGCCAGCTCACCGTCTATTCGGGTACAAGCTTTCTTT	CASSPSIRVQAFF
.	TRBV20-1	few	TRBJ2-1	TGCAGTGCTAGAGATCGGAGGAGGGGGCCCTACAATGAGCAGTTCTTC	CSARDRRRGPYNEQFF
TRBD2	TRBV5-5	.	TRBJ2-3	TGTGCCAGCAGCCGGACTAGCGGGATGCGGGGTACGCAGTATTTT	CASSRTSGMRGTQYF
TRBD2	TRBV9	once	TRBJ2-2	TGTGCCAGCAGCGTCAGGACTAGCGGGAGGGCCGTCGGGGAGCTGTTTTTT	CASSVRTSGRAVGELFF
.	TRBV6-5	few	TRBJ2-7	TGTGCCAGCAGTTACGGGCAGCAATCCTACGAGCAGTACTTC	CASSYGQQSYEQYF
TRBD1	TRBV7-9	.	TRBJ1-2	TGTGCCAGCAGCTTAGATTCCGGACAGGACTATGGCTACACCTTC	CASSLDSGQDYGYTF
TRBD2	TRBV7-7	few	TRBJ2-1	TGTGCTAGCAGCCCGGGAAGCGGGAGCTCCTACAATGAGCAGTTCTTC	CASSPGSGSSYNEQFF
TRBD1	TRBV5-1	.	TRBJ2-3	TGCGCCAGCGAACGGACAGGGGGTTCAGATACGCAGTATTTT	CASERTGGSDTQYF
TRBD1	TRBV6-6	.	TRBJ2-2	TGTGCCAGCAGTCCGGGACAGGGATCGAACACCGGGGAGCTGTTTTTT	CASSPGQGSNTGELFF
.	TRBV20-1	.	TRBJ2-3	TGCAGTGCTGAGTCTCTCCCGGGTACAGATACGCAGTATTTT	CSAESLPGTDTQYF
.	TRBV5-1	few	TRBJ2-7	TGCGCCAGCAGCTTGGGAGGTTCAGGGAGCGACGAGCAGTACTTC	CASSLGGSGSDEQYF
TRBD1	TRBV29-1	few	TRBJ2-1	TGCAGCGTCAGAACGGGACAGGGCTACAATGAGCAGTTCTTC	CSVRTGQGYNEQFF
TRBD1	TRBV12-3/TRBV12-4	.	TRBJ2-5	TGTGCCATTTCGACAGGGGGTGAGACCCAGTACTTC	CAISTGGETQYF
TRBD1	TRBV7-9	.	TRBJ2-7	TGTGCCAGCAGCGGTCAAGGACAGGGGAACTACGAGCAGTACTTC	CASSGQGQGNYEQYF
TRBD2	TRBV18	few	TRBJ2-7	TGTGCCAGCTCACCACTTACCAGCGGGGGCGGGAGCTACGAGCAGTACTTC	CASSPLTSGGGSYEQYF